This entry features one T cell receptor beta chain sequence. What it recognizes is unknown. Mismatch with germline at one junction end may stem from a read error. The sample originates from a study of early T cells in non-severe SARS-CoV-2 infection. On the study more broadly: Bulk RNA isolated from unsorted whole blood underwent sequencing; chains were not paired. Study observations and caveats: Matching against VDJdb likely underestimated virus-specific expansions, favoring anti-spike CD8.

Germline CDR1 reads SQVTM; CDR2 reads ANQGSEA. CDR3 length equals 11 residues. TCRdb reprocessed the 5' RACE reads with MiXCR, giving one entry per CDR3 protein. The sample carries some 91,000 distinct CDR3 sequences, about 12% recorded once. The rearrangement uses TRBV29-1 and TRBJ2-3; D is unresolved. The sample taken for sequencing was whole blood. The origin of this receptor is an adult who was a healthcare worker with PCR-confirmed SARS-CoV-2 infection or an uninfected control (not recorded which). CDR3 residues: CTVGIADTQYF. The CDR3 nucleotides read TGCACCGTTGGGATCGCAGATACGCAGTATTTT.